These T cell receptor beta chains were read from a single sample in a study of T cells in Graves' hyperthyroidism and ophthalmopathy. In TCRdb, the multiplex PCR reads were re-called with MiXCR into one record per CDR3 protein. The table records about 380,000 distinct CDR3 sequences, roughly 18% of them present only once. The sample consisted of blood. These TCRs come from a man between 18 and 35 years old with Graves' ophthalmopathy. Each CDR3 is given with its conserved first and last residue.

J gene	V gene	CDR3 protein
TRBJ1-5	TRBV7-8	CASSLVEGGDQPQHF
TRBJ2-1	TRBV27	CASSPPGQVLFF
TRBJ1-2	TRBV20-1	CSAREGGINYGYTF
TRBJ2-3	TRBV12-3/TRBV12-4	CASSLSPGTSGGTDTQYF
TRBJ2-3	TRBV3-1	CASSNSGGTDTQYF
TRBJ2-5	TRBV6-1	CASSETSRETQYF
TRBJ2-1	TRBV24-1	CATSDFGGGNEQFF
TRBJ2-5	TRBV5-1	CASSFVSEGVTQYF
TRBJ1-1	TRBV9	CASSVTGVTEAFF
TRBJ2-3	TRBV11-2	CASSEGRDTQYF
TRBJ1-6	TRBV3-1	CASSLGTGGITLHF